This T cell receptor (beta chain) originates from a study of OX40 agonist ivuxolimab in advanced cancers. Describing the broader study: The costimulatory receptor OX40 (CD134) was targeted by ivuxolimab, a fully human IgG2 agonistic monoclonal antibody. The paper reports the monotherapy dose-escalation portion (N of about 50 patients) of the phase I ivuxolimab trial. Peripheral TCRbeta sequencing was intended to test whether TCR sequence diversity was altered and clonal T-cell expansion was caused by ivuxolimab. Intravenous ivuxolimab was administered to patients every 2 weeks at six dose levels: 0.01, 0.1, 0.3, 1.5, 3 and 10 mg/kg. Of the roughly 51 patients in dose escalation, approximately 20 had hepatocellular carcinoma, some 15 had melanoma, 9 had renal cell carcinoma and 9 had head and neck cancer. The dose-escalation cohort was about 83% male with a mean age of about 58 years, ranging from about 20 to 85. Prior anti-PD-1, anti-PD-L1 or anti-CTLA-4 therapy was permitted, and checkpoint inhibitors had been received by about 36% of dose-escalation patients. Partial responses were achieved by three dose-escalation patients, of whom one had hepatocellular carcinoma and two had cutaneous melanoma.

Broader findings and caveats from the paper: Low levels of normalized T-cell clonal expansion were also seen in some nonresponding patients. Clonal expansion of both CD4+ and CD8+ blood T cells was observed from baseline to week 6 at doses 0.1 to 3.0 mg/kg. Partial responders in the 0.1-3.0 mg/kg groups had among the lowest normalized peripheral clonal expansion, especially among CD8+ T cells. On average, CD8+ T cells showed more expanded clones than CD4+ T cells after ivuxolimab. The antigen specificity of the clonally expanded peripheral T cells was not determined.

The trial excluded patients who had a history of autoimmune disease or were on systemic immunosuppression. Peripheral blood for TCR sequencing was collected from all dose cohorts at baseline, on cycle 4 day 1, and on cycle 7 day 1. Samples came from an open-label, multicenter, first-in-human phase I dose-escalation trial of ivuxolimab. Adults with locally advanced or metastatic head and neck squamous cell, hepatocellular, melanoma or renal cell carcinoma were enrolled in the trial. Before TCR sequencing, CD4+ T cells and CD8+ T cells from peripheral blood were sorted into separate populations. A note on this clone: Its antigen is unknown. The sample holds no much larger clone one base away, and base qualities are not on file.

For sequencing of the TCRbeta CDR3 region, genomic DNA was extracted from the sorted cells. TCRbeta CDR3 regions were sequenced using the immunoSEQ Assay. The source is immuneACCESS, and TCRdb retained only in-frame sequences with V and J called. Part of the clones is not carried over; for the studies checked, unresolved V genes explain less than half of this, and the remainder is unexplained. Across this sample there are tens of thousands of clones, with about 90% seen only once. Clones ranked in the top ten supply less than 3.5% of the sample. The trim is 6 bases for V and 1 base for J, with a gap of 15 bases between the germline ends. In the germline V gene, CDR1 corresponds to ENHRY and CDR2 to SYGVKD. The CDR3 goes from the cysteine to the phenylalanine over 15 residues. Only CDR3 DNA is held: 45 bases, read in frame from base 1.

This TCR was sampled from an adult with an advanced solid tumor such as melanoma, head and neck, liver or kidney cancer. The source material was CD4+ or CD8+ T cells sorted from blood, sampled in a trial of the OX40 agonist ivuxolimab. The chain joins TRBV10-3 to TRBJ1-2; TRBD1 could be the D gene, as 5 bases match. The bases are TGTGCCATCAGGGGGCAGGGCGATAGTAACTATGGCTACACCTTC. Its protein product is CAIRGQGDSNYGYTF.